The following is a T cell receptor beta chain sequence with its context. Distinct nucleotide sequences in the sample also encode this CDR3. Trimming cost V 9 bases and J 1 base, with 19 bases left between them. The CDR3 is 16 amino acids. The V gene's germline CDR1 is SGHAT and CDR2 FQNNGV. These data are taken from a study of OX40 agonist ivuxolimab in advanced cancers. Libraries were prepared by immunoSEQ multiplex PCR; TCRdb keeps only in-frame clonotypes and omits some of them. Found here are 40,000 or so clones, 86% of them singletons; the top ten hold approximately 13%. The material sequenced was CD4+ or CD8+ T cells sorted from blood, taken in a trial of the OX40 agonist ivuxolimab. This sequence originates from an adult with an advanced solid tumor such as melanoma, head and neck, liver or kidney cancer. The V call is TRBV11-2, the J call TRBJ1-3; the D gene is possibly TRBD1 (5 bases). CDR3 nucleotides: TGTGCCAGTAGCCTAGGGGAGTGGGGTTCTGGAAACACCATATATTTT. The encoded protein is CASSLGEWGSGNTIYF. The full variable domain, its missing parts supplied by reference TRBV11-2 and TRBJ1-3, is EAGVAQSPRYKIIEKRQSVAFWCNPISGHATLYWYQQILGQGPKLLIQFQNNGVVDDSQLPKDRFSAERLKGVDSTLKIQPAKLEDSAVYLCASSLGEWGSGNTIYFGEGSWLTVV.